This T cell receptor beta chain was identified during a study of blood T cell repertoires in COVID-19. Per the study methods: Estimates of nucleated cell counts were drawn from the amplification of reference gene primers. The data were produced by immunoSEQ multiplex PCR, yet TCRdb's version contains in-frame clones alone and is incomplete. V and J calls plus clone size are reproduced from that table; the DNA served to infer D and trimming. The sample holds about 190,000 clones; 80% to 90% are singletons and the top ten take 9.5% to 15%. The V gene's germline CDR1 is SEHNR and CDR2 FQNEAQ (reference sequence). V shed 3 bases, J shed 8 bases, and the junction held 14 bases outside the gene matches. The CDR3 has 17 residues.

The sample consisted of peripheral blood. The receptor comes from a woman in her sixties or seventies with COVID-19, enrolled during active disease. The chain employs TRBV7-9 and TRBJ2-1, with TRBD2 matching 9 bases. The CDR3 loop reads CASSFSRIAGVNDEQFF. The CDR3, as DNA: TGTGCCAGCAGCTTTTCCCGGATAGCGGGAGTTAACGATGAGCAGTTCTTC.